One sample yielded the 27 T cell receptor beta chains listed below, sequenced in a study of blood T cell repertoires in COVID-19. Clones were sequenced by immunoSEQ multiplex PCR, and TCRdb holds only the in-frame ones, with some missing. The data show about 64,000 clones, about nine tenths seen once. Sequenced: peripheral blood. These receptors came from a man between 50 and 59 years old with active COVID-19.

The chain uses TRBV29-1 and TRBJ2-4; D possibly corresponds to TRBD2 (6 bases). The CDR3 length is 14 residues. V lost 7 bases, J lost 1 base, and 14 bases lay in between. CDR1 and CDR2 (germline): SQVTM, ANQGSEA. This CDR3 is CSAGDGGAKNIQYF. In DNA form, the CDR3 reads TGCAGCGCCGGGGACGGAGGGGCCAAAAACATTCAGTACTTC. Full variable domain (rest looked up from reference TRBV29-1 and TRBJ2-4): SAVISQKPSRDICQRGTSLTIQCQVDSQVTMMFWYRQQPGQSLTLIATANQGSEATYESGFVIDKFPISRPNLTFSTLTVSNMSPEDSSIYLCSAGDGGAKNIQYFGAGTRLSVL.

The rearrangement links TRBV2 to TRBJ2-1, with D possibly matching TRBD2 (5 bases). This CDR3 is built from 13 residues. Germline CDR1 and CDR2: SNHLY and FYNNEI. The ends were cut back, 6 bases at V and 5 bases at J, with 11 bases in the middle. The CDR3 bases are TGTGCCAGCAGCCGCGGACTGAACAATGAGCAGTTCTTC. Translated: CASSRGLNNEQFF.

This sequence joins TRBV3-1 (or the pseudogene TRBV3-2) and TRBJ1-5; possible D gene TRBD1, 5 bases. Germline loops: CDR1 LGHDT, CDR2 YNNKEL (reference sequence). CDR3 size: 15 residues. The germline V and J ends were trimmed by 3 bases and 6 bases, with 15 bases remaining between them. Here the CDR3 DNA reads TGTGCCAGCAGCCATGACAGTATGCGAGGTCAGCCCCAGCATTTT. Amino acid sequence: CASSHDSMRGQPQHF.

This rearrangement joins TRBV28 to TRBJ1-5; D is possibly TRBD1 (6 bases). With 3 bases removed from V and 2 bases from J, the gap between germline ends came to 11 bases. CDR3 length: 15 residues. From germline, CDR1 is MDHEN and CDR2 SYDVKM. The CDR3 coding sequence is TGTGCCAGCAGTTTTACAGGGTCGGGCAATCAGCCCCAGCATTTT. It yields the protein CASSFTGSGNQPQHF.

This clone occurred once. In DNA, the CDR3 is TGTGCCAGCCAGTGGGGGCCAACTAATGAGCAGTTCTTC. This gives the protein CASQWGPTNEQFF. This chain joins TRBV6-5 and TRBJ2-1, with a tentative D call TRBD1 (6 bases). The CDR3 contains 13 residues. V lost 8 bases to trimming and J lost 7 bases, with 15 bases between them. From germline, CDR1 is MNHEY and CDR2 SVGAGI.

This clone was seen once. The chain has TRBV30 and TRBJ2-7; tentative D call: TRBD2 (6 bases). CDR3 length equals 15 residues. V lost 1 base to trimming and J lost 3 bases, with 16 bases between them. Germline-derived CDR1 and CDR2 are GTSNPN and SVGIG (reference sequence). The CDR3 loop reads CAWSGWGGENYEQYF. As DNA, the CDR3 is TGTGCCTGGAGTGGATGGGGCGGGGAAAACTACGAGCAGTACTTC.

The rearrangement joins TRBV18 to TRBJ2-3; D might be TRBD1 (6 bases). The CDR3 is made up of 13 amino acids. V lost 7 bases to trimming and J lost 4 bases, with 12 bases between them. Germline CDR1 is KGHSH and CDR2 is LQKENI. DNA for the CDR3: TGTGCCAGCTTCAGCGAGGGGGCAGATACGCAGTATTTT. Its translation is CASFSEGADTQYF. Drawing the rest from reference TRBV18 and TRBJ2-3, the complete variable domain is NAGVMQNPRHLVRRRGQEARLRCSPMKGHSHVYWYRQLPEEGLKFMVYLQKENIIDESGMPKERFSAEFPKEGPSILRIQQVVRGDSAAYFCASFSEGADTQYFGPGTRLTVL.

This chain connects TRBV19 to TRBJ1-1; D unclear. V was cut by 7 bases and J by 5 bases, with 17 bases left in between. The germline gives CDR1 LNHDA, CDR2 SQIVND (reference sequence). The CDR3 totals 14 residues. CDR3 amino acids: CASTLGVRMTEAFF. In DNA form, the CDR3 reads TGTGCCAGTACTCTCGGGGTGAGAATGACTGAAGCTTTCTTT.

The CDR3 spells CASRGLPNTGELFF. In DNA form, the CDR3 reads TGTGCCAGCAGGGGACTTCCGAACACCGGGGAGCTGTTTTTT. V usage is TRBV7-9 and J usage is TRBJ2-2; D may be TRBD2 (6 bases). V lost 6 bases and J lost 0, with 8 bases in between. In germline, CDR1 is SEHNR, CDR2 FQNEAQ (reference sequence). The CDR3 loop spans 14 amino acids.

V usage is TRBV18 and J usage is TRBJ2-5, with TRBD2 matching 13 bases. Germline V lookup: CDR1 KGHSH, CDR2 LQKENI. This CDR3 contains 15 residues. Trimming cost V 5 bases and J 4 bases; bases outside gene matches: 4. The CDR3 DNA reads TGTGCCAGCTCAGCGGGACTAGCGGGATCAGAGACCCAGTACTTC. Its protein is CASSAGLAGSETQYF.

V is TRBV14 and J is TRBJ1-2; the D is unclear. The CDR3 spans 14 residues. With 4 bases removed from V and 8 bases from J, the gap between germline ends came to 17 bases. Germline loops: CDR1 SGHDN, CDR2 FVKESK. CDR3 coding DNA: TGTGCCAGCAGCCCAGGAAAGATACCCTGGGGCTACACCTTC. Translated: CASSPGKIPWGYTF.

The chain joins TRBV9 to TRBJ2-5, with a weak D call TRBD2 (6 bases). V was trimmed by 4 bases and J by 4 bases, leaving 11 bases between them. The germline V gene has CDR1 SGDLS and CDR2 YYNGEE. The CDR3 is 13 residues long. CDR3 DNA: TGTGCCAGCAGCCCCCCCGGGGGAGAGACCCAGTACTTC. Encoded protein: CASSPPGGETQYF.

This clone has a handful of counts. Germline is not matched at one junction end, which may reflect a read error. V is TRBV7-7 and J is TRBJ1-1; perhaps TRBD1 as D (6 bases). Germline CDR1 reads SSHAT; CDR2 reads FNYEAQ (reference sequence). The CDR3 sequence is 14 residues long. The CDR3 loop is CASSPQGRDTEAFF. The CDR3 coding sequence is TGTGCTAGCAGTCCACAGGGTAGGGACACTGAAGCTTTCTTT.

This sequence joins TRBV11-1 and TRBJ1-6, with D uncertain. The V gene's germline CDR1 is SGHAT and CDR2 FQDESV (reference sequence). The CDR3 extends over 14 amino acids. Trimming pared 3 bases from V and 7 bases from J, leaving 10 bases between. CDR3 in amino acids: CASSFTGGNSPLHF. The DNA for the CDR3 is TGTGCCAGCAGCTTTACGGGAGGCAATTCACCCCTCCACTTT.

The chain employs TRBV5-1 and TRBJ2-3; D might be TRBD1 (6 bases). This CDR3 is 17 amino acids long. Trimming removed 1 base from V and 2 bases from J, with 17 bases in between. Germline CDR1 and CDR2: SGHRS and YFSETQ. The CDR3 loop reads CASSLLTRGSATDTQYF. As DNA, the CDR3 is TGCGCCAGCAGCTTGCTGACAAGGGGGTCGGCCACAGATACGCAGTATTTT.

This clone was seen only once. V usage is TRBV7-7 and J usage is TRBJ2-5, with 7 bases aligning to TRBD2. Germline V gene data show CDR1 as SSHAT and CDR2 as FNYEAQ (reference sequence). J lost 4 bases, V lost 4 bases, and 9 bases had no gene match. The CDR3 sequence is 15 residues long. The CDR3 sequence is CASSSGTTRGETQYF. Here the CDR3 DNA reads TGTGCCAGCAGCTCCGGGACTACTCGGGGAGAGACCCAGTACTTC. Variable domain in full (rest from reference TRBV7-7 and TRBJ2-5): GAGVSQSPRYKVTKRGQDVTLRCDPISSHATLYWYQQALGQGPEFLTYFNYEAQPDKSGLPSDRFSAERPEGSISTLTIQRTEQRDSAMYRCASSSGTTRGETQYFGPGTRLLVL.

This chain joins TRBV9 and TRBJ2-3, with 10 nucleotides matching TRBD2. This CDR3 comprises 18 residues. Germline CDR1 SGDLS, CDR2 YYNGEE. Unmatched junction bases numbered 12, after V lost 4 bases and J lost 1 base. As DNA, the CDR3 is TGTGCCAGCAGCCCGATACCAATAGCGGGAGGACGCACAGATACGCAGTATTTT. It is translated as CASSPIPIAGGRTDTQYF.

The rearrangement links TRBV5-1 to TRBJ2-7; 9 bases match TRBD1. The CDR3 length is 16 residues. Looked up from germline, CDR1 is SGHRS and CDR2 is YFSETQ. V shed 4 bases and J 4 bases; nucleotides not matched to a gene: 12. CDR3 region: CASSAGTGRGSYEQYF. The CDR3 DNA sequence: TGCGCCAGCAGCGCGGGGACAGGGAGAGGCTCTTACGAGCAGTACTTC.

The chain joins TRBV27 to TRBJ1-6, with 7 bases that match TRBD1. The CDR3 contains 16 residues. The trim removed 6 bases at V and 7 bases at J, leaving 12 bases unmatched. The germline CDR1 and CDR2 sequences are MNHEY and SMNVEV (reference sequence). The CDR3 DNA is TGTGCCAGCAGGACATACATCAGGGGGGTAAATTCACCCCTCCACTTT. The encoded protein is CASRTYIRGVNSPLHF.

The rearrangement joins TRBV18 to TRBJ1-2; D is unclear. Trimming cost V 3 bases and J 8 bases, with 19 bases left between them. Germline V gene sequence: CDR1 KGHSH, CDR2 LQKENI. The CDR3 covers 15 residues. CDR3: CASSPGGSRVPGYTF. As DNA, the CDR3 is TGTGCCAGCTCACCTGGAGGGTCGCGCGTTCCGGGCTACACCTTC.

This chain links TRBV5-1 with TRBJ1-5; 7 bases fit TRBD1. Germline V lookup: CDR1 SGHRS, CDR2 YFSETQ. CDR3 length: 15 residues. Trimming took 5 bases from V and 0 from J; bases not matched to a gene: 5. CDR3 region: CASRAGTVSNQPQHF. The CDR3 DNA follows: TGCGCCAGCAGGGCCGGGACAGTTAGCAATCAGCCCCAGCATTTT.

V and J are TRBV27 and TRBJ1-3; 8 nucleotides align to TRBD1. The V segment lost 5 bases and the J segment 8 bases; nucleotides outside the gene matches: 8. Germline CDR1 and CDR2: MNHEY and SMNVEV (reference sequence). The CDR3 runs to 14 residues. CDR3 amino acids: CASSLRTGPYTIYF. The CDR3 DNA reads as TGTGCCAGCAGTCTACGGACAGGGCCCTACACCATATATTTT.

CDR3 protein: CASSRTGTDYGYTF. CDR3 nucleotides: TGCGCCAGCAGCAGAACGGGGACAGACTATGGCTACACCTTC. This chain connects TRBV5-1 to TRBJ1-2; TRBD1 matches at 7 bases. Per germline, CDR1 SGHRS and CDR2 YFSETQ. The V segment lost 4 bases and the J segment 3 bases; nucleotides outside the gene matches: 6. The CDR3 has 14 amino acids.

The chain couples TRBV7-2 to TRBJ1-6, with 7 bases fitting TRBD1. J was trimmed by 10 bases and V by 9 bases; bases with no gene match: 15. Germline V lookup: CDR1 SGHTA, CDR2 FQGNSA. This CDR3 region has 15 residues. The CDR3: CARDSSQGVRSPLHF. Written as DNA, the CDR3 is TGTGCCAGGGACTCATCCCAGGGGGTGAGGTCACCCCTCCACTTT. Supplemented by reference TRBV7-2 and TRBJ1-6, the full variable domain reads GAGVSQSPSNKVTEKGKDVELRCDPISGHTALYWYRQSLGQGLEFLIYFQGNSAPDKSGLPSDRFSAERTGGSVSTLTIQRTQQEDSAVYLCARDSSQGVRSPLHFGNGTRLTVT.

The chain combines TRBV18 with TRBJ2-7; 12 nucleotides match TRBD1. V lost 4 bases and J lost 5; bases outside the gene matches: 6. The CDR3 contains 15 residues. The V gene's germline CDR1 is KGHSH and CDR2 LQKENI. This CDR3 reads CASSLGQGASNEQYF. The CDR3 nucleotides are TGTGCCAGCTCACTGGGACAGGGGGCGTCTAACGAGCAGTACTTC.

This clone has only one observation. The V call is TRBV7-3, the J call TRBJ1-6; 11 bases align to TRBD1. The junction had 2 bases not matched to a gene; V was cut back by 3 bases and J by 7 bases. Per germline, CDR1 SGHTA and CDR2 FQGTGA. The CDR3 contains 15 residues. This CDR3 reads CASSFGQGANSPLHF. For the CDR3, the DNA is TGTGCCAGCAGCTTCGGACAGGGGGCGAATTCACCCCTCCACTTT.

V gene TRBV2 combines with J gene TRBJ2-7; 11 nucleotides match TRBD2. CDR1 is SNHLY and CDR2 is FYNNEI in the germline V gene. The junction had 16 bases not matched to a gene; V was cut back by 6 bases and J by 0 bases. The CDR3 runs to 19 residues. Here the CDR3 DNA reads TGTGCCAGCAGGTCGCGAAATAGCGGGGGGGAACAGGTCTCCTACGAGCAGTACTTC. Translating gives CASRSRNSGGEQVSYEQYF.